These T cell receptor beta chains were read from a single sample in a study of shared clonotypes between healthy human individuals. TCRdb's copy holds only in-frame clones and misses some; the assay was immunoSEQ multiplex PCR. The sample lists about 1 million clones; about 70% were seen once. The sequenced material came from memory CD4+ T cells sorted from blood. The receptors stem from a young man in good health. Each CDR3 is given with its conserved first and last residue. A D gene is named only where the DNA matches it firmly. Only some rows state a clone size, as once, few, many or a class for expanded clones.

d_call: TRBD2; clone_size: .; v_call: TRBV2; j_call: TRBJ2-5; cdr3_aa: CASSSGLAETQYF; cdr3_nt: TGTGCCAGCAGTTCCGGACTAGCCGAGACCCAGTACTTC
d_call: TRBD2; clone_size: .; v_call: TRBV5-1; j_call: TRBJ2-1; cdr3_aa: CASSRGPIAGGHNEQFF; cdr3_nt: TGCGCCAGCAGCCGCGGCCCCATAGCGGGAGGACACAATGAGCAGTTCTTC
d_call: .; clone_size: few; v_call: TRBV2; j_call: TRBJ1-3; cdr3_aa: CASRAVLSGNTIYF; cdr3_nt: TGTGCCAGCAGAGCAGTACTCTCTGGAAACACCATATATTTT
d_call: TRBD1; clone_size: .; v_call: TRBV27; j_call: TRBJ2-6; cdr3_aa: CASSRTGGTSGANVLTF; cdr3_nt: TGTGCCAGCAGTCGGACAGGGGGGACCTCTGGGGCCAACGTCCTGACTTTC
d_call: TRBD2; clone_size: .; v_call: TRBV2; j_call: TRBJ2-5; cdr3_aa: CASSEERGAQETQYF; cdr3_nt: TGTGCCAGCAGTGAAGAGCGGGGGGCTCAAGAGACCCAGTACTTC
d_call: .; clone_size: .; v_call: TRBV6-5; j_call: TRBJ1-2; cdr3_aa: CASSYQRQNYGYTF; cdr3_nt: TGTGCCAGCAGTTACCAGCGACAGAACTATGGCTACACCTTC
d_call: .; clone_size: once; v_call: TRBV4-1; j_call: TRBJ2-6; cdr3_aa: CASSQTGNSGANVLTF; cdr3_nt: TGCGCCAGCAGCCAAACAGGGAACTCTGGGGCCAACGTCCTGACTTTC
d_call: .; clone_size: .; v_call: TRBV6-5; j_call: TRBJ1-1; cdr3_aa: CASTKQGSVTEAFF; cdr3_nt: TGTGCCAGCACCAAACAGGGCTCGGTCACTGAAGCTTTCTTT
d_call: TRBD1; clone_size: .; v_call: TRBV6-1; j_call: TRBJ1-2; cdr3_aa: CASTTRQGLDGYTF; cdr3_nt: TGTGCCAGCACCACCAGACAGGGACTCGATGGCTACACCTTC
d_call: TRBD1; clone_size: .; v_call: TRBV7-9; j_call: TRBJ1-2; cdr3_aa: CASSLGQGYGYTF; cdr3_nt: TGTGCCAGCAGCTTAGGACAGGGCTATGGCTACACCTTC
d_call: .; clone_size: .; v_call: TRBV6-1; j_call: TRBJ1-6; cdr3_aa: CASSEVGGNSPLHF; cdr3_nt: TGTGCCAGCAGTGAAGTTGGCGGGAATTCACCCCTCCACTTT
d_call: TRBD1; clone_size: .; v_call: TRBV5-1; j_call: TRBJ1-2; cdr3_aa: CASSGSGTGGFF; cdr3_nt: TGCGCCAGCAGCGGATCCGGGACAGGGGGCTTCTTC
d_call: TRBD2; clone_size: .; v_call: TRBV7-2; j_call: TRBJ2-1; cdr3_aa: CASSKGLAEYNEQFF; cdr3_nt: TGTGCCAGCAGCAAGGGACTAGCGGAATACAATGAGCAGTTCTTC
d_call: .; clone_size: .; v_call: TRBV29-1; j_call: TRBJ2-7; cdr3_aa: CSVSGTLTYEQYF; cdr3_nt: TGCAGCGTTTCCGGGACCCTCACGTACGAGCAGTACTTC
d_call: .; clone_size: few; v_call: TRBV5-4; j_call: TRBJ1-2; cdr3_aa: CASRIRDGYGYTF; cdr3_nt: TGTGCCAGCAGAATCAGGGACGGCTATGGCTACACCTTC
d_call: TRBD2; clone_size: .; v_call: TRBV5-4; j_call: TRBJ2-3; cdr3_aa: CASSKTSGSVDTQYF; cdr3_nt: TGTGCCAGCAGCAAGACTAGCGGGAGTGTGGATACGCAGTATTTT
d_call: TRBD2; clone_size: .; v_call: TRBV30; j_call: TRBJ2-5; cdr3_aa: CAWSVRASGSQETQYF; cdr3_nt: TGTGCCTGGAGTGTAAGGGCTAGCGGGAGCCAAGAGACCCAGTACTTC
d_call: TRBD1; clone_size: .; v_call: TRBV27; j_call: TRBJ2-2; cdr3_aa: CASRRQGSNTGELFF; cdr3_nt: TGTGCCAGCAGGCGACAGGGCAGTAACACCGGGGAGCTGTTTTTT
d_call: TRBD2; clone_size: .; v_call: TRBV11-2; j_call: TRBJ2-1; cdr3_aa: CASSSHHRDYRVNEQFF; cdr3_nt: TGTGCCAGCAGCTCTCACCACCGGGACTACCGAGTCAATGAGCAGTTCTTC
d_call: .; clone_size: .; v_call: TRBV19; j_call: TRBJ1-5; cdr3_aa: CASRSGRYSNQPQHF; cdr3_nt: TGTGCCAGTAGAAGCGGACGTTATAGCAATCAGCCCCAGCATTTT
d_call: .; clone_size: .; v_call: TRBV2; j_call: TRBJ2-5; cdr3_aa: CASVWGASGETQYF; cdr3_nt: TGTGCCAGCGTGTGGGGGGCATCAGGAGAGACCCAGTACTTC
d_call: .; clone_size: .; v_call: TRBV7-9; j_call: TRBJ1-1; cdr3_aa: CASSLRLRAGVRNTEAFF; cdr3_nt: TGTGCCAGCAGTCTAAGGCTCAGGGCCGGGGTCAGGAACACTGAAGCTTTCTTT
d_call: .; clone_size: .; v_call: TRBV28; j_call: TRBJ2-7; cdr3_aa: CASSSPPAGAWEQYF; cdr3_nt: TGTGCCAGCAGTTCTCCTCCTGCGGGGGCGTGGGAGCAGTACTTC
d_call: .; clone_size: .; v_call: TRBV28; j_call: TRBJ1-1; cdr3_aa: CASSLMGSGNTEAFF; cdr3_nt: TGTGCCAGCAGTTTAATGGGCAGCGGCAACACTGAAGCTTTCTTT
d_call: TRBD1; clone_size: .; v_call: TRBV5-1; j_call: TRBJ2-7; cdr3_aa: CASSLVTGGGPPGYF; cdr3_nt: TGCGCCAGCAGCTTGGTCACAGGGGGAGGTCCTCCTGGGTACTTC
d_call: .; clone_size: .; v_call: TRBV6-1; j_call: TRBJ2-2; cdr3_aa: CASSEKWAGPANTGELFF; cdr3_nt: TGTGCCAGCAGTGAAAAGTGGGCGGGGCCTGCGAACACCGGGGAGCTGTTTTTT
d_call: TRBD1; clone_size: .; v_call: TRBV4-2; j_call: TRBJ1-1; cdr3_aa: CASSQVRQGISTEAFF; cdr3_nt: TGTGCCAGCAGCCAAGTTCGACAGGGGATTAGCACTGAAGCTTTCTTT
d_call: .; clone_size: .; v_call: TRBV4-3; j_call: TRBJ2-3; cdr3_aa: CASSQVPIRGKEDTQYF; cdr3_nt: TGCGCCAGCAGCCAAGTCCCTATAAGGGGAAAGGAAGATACGCAGTATTTT
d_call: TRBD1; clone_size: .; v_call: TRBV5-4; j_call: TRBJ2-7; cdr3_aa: CASSNPGQGSYEQYF; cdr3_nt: TGTGCCAGCAGCAATCCGGGACAGGGATCCTACGAGCAGTACTTC
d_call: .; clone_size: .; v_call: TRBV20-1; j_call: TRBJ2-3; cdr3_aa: CSASTELAQYF; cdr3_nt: TGCAGTGCTAGTACAGAATTGGCGCAGTATTTT
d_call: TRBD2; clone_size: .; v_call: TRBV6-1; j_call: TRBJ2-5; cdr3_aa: CASSEGRGRALETQYF; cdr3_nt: TGTGCCAGCAGTGAGGGCCGAGGGAGGGCTCTGGAGACCCAGTACTTC
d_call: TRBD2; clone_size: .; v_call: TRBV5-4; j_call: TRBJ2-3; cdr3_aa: CASSVQAGLSDTQYF; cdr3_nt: TGTGCCAGCAGCGTCCAAGCGGGATTGTCAGATACGCAGTATTTT
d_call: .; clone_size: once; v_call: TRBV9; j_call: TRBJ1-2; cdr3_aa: CASSSRTVSYGYTF; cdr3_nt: TGTGCCAGCAGCTCCCGGACGGTTAGCTATGGCTACACCTTC
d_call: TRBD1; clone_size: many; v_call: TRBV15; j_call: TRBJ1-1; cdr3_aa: CATSWPGQGNTEAFF; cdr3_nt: TGTGCCACCAGCTGGCCGGGACAGGGAAACACTGAAGCTTTCTTT